This T cell receptor (beta chain) was recorded in a study of blood T cell repertoires in COVID-19. Overall study context: Nucleic acid was either cDNA or gDNA, and it came from T cells, B-cell-depleted T cells, or PBMCs.

Patients in Seattle were enrolled during active infection, then followed longitudinally. J gave up 9 bases and V 5 bases, and 10 bases lay outside the gene matches. The length of the CDR3 is 15 residues. Per the germline V gene, CDR1 is MNHEY and CDR2 is SMNVEV (reference sequence). Study processing details: Amplification from reference gene primers served as the basis for estimated nucleated cell counts. Profiling relied on immunoSEQ multiplex PCR, and the TCRdb table lists in-frame clones only, not all of them. V, J and clone size were drawn from that table, and D and trimming were deduced from the DNA. The sample records about 170,000 clones, more than 75% being singletons.

The sample consisted of peripheral blood. The receptor's source is a man aged 55-75 years with COVID-19, enrolled during active disease. The chain couples TRBV27 to TRBJ1-6, with 7 positions matching TRBD1. CDR3 amino acids: CASSNMWDRRSPLHF. The CDR3 nucleotides read TGTGCCAGCAGTAACATGTGGGACAGACGTTCACCCCTCCACTTT.